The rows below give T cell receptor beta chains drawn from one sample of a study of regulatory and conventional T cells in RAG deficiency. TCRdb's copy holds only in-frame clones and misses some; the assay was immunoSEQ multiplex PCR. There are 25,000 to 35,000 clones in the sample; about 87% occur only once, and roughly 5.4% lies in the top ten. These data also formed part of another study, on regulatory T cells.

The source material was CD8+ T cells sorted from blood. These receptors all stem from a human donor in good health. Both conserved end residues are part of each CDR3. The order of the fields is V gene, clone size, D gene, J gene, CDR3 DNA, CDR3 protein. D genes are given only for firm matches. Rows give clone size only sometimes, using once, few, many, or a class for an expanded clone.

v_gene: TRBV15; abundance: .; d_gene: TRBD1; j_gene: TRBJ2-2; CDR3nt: TGTGCCACCACCGACAGGGGCAACACCGGGGAGCTGTTTTTT; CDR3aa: CATTDRGNTGELFF
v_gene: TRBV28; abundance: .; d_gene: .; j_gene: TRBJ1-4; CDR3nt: TGTGCCAGCAGTCCCTGGACCGACGCATCCAATGAAAAACTGTTTTTT; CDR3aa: CASSPWTDASNEKLFF
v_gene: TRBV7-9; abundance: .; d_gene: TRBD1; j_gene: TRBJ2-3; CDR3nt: TGTGCCAGCAGCAACCGGGACAGGGGTACAGATACGCAGTATTTT; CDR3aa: CASSNRDRGTDTQYF
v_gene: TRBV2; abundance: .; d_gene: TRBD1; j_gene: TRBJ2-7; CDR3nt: TGTGCCAGCAGACCCCCGGGACAGGGGGACTACGAGCAGTACTTC; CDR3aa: CASRPPGQGDYEQYF
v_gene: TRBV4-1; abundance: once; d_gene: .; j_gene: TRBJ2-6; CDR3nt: TGCGCCAGCAGCCAAGAGGGGGCTAGCGGCAGCTCTGGGGCCAACGTCCTGACTTTC; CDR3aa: CASSQEGASGSSGANVLTF
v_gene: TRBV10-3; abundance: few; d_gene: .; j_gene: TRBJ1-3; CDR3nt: TGTGCCATCAGTGACGAGGGGAGGATGGACCGAAGCCCTGGAAACACCATATATTTT; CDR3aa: CAISDEGRMDRSPGNTIYF
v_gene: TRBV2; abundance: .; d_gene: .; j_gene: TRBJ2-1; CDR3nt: TGTGCCAGCAGGCAGTACAATGAGCAGTTCTTC; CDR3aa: CASRQYNEQFF
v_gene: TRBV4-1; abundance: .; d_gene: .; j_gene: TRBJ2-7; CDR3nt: TGCGCCAGCAGCCAGGAGGGGACACGAACGTACGAGCAGTACTTC; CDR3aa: CASSQEGTRTYEQYF
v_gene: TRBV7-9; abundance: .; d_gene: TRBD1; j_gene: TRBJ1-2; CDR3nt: TGTGCCAGCAGCGGGACAGGGCCAGGGGGCGGCTACACCTTC; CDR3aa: CASSGTGPGGGYTF
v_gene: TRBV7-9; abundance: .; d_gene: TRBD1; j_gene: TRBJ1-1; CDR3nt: TGTGCCAGCAGCGGAGTGGACAGGAGGAACACTGAAGCTTTCTTT; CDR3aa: CASSGVDRRNTEAFF
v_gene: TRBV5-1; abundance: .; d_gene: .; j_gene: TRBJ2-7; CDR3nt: TGCGCCAGCAGCTTCGAAGGGGGGACCTACGAGCAGTACTTC; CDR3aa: CASSFEGGTYEQYF
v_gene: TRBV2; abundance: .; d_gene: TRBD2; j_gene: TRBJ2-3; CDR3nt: TGTGCCACCTATAGCGGGGCTAGCACAGATACGCAGTATTTT; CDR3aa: CATYSGASTDTQYF
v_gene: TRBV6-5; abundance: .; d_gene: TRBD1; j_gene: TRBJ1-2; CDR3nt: TGTGCCAGCAACCCGACAGGGCTCAACTATGGCTACACCTTC; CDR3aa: CASNPTGLNYGYTF
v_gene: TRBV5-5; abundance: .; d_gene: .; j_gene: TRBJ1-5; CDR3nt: TGTGCCAGCAGCTTGGACCCAGGAACCTACCAGCCCCAGCATTTT; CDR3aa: CASSLDPGTYQPQHF
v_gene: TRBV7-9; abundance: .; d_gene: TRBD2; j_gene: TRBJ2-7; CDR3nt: TGTGCCAGCAGCCAAGGACTAGCGGGAGCGAGCTCCTACGAGCAGTACTTC; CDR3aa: CASSQGLAGASSYEQYF
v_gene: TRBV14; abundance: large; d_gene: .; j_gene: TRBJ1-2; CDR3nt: TGTGCCAGCAGCGAAGATAACTATGGCTACACCTTC; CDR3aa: CASSEDNYGYTF
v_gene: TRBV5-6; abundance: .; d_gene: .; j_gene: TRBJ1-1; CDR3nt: TGTGCCAGCAGTTCCGGTGTTGCTGAAGCTTTCTTT; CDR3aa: CASSSGVAEAFF
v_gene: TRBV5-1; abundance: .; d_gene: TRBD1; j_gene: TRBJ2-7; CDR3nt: TGCGCCAGCAGCCTCAGACAGGGGGCTACCTACGAGCAGTACTTC; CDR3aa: CASSLRQGATYEQYF
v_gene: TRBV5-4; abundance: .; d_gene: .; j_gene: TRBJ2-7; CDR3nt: TGTGCCAGCAGCTTGGCGGCGGCCCTCGGAGCCGAGCAGTACTTC; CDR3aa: CASSLAAALGAEQYF
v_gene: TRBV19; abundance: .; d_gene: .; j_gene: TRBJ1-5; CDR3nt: TGTGCCAGTAGTATGGAATACGGTGATGGCAATCAGCCCCAGCATTTT; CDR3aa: CASSMEYGDGNQPQHF
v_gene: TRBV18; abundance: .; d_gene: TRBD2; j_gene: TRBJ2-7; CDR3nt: TGTGCCAGCTCGAGCGAGGGCGGGAGCTCCTACGAGCAGTACTTC; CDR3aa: CASSSEGGSSYEQYF
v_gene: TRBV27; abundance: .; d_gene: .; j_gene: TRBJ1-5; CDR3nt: TGTGCCAGCAGTTTAATGGGGGACACTAATCAGCCCCAGCATTTT; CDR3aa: CASSLMGDTNQPQHF
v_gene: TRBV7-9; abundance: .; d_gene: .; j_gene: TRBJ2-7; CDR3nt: TGTGCCAGCAGCTTAGGGTCAGGGCTCCACGAGCAGTACTTC; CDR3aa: CASSLGSGLHEQYF
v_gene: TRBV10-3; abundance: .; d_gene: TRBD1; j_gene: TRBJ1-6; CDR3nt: TGTGCCATCAGTGATTACATGGACAGGGGTTCCTATAATTCACCCCTCCACTTT; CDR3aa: CAISDYMDRGSYNSPLHF
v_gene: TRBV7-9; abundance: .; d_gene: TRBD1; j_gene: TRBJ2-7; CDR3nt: TGTGCCAGCAGCCCAACCGGGACAGGGGACCACGAGCAGTACTTC; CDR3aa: CASSPTGTGDHEQYF
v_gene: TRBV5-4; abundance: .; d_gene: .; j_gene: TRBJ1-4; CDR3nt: TGTGCCAGCAGACAGAGGGGTGCAACTAATGAAAAACTGTTTTTT; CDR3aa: CASRQRGATNEKLFF
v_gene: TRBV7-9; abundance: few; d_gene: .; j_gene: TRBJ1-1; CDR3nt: TGTGCCAGCAGTCGGACGGCCACTGAAGCTTTCTTT; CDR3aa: CASSRTATEAFF
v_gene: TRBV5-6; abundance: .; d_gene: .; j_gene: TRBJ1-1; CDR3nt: TGTGCCAGCAGCCCGGACGGGGACGCGAACACTGAAGCTTTCTTT; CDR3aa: CASSPDGDANTEAFF
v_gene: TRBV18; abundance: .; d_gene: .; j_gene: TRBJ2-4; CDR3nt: TGTGCCAGCTCAGCCACATTTACCCGGGGCAAAAACATTCAGTACTTC; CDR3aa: CASSATFTRGKNIQYF
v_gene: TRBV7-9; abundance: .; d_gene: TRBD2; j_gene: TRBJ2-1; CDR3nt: TGTGCCAGCAGCTCCTTAGGAGCGGGGGGGCCTAGTGAGCAGTTCTTC; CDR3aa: CASSSLGAGGPSEQFF
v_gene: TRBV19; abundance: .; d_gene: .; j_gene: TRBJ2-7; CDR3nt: TGTGCCAGTAGTATAGATCGGGGCCCAGAGTCCGAGCAGTACTTC; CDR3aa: CASSIDRGPESEQYF
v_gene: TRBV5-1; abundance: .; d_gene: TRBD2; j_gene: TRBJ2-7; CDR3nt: TGCGCCAGCAGCCTACCTGACTCTAGCGGCTCCTACGAGCAGTACTTC; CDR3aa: CASSLPDSSGSYEQYF
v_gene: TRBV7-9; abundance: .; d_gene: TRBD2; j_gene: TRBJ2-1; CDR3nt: TGTGCCAGCAGCAAAATGGCAGCGGGAGTACTCTCCTACAATGAGCAGTTCTTC; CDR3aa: CASSKMAAGVLSYNEQFF
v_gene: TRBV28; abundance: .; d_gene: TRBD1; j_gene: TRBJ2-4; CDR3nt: TGTGCCAGCAGTCCCCCGGGACAGGGAAACATTCAGTACTTC; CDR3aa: CASSPPGQGNIQYF
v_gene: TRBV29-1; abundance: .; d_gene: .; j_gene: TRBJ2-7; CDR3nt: TGCAGCGTTGAAGACAGCCAAGTGAACTACGAGCAGTACTTC; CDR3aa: CSVEDSQVNYEQYF
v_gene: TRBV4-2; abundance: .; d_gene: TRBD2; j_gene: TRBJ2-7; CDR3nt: TGTGCCAGCAGCCAAGAAGGTGCTAGCGGGAGGGCACTAGGGGAGCAGTACTTC; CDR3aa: CASSQEGASGRALGEQYF
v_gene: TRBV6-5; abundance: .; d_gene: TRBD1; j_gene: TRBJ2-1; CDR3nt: TGTGCCAGCAGTTACGCCAGGGGGAGCTCCTACAATGAGCAGTTCTTC; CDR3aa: CASSYARGSSYNEQFF
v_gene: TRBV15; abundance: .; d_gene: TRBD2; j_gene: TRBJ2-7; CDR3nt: TGTGCCACCAGCGCCGGGACTAGCCTGGGCGAGCAGTACTTC; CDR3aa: CATSAGTSLGEQYF
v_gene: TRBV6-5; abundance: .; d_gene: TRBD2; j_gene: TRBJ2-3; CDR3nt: TGTGCCAGCAGTTACCTAGCGGGGGGATCGGATACGCAGTATTTT; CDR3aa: CASSYLAGGSDTQYF
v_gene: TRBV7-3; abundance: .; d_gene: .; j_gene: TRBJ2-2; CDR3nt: TGTGCCAGCAGCGCCGATACCTCAGGGGCCGCCACCGGGGAGCTGTTTTTT; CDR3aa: CASSADTSGAATGELFF
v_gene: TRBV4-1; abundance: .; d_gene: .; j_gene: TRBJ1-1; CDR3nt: TGCGCCAGCAGCCAAGTAGCCGAGGACACTGAAGCTTTCTTT; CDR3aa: CASSQVAEDTEAFF
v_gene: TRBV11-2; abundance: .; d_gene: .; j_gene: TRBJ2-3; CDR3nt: TGTGCCAGCAGCTTTTATACAGATACGCAGTATTTT; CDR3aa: CASSFYTDTQYF
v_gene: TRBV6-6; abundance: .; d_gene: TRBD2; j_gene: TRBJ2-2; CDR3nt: TGTGCCAGCAGTTCCGGGACTAGCGTTTCCGGGGAGCTGTTTTTT; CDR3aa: CASSSGTSVSGELFF
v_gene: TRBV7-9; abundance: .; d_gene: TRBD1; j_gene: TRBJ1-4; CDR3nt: TGTGCCAGCAGCTTCTTTCTCACAGGGGGGACTAATGAAAAACTGTTTTTT; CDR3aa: CASSFFLTGGTNEKLFF
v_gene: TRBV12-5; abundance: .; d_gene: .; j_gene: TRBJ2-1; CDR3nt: TGTGCTAGTGGTTTGGGTCAAAATGAGCAGTTCTTC; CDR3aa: CASGLGQNEQFF
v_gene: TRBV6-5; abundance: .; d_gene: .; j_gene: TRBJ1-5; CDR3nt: TGTGCCAGCAGTCTGGACGGATATAGCAATCAGCCCCAGCATTTT; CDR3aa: CASSLDGYSNQPQHF
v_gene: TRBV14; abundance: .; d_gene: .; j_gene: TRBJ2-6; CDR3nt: TGTGCCAGCAGCCAAGGACGTAGGGGGGCCAACGTCCTGACTTTC; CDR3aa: CASSQGRRGANVLTF
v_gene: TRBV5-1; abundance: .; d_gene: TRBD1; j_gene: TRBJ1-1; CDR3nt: TGCGCCAGCAGCTTGGTGGGACAGGGGCACACTGAAGCTTTCTTT; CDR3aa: CASSLVGQGHTEAFF
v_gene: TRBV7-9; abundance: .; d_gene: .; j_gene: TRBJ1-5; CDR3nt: TGTGCCAGCAGCATCTACAATCAGCCCCAGCATTTT; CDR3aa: CASSIYNQPQHF
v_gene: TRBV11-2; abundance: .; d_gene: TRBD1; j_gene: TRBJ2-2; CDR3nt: TGTGCCAGCAGCCATCTACCGGGACAGGGACTCACCGGGGAGCTGTTTTTT; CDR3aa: CASSHLPGQGLTGELFF
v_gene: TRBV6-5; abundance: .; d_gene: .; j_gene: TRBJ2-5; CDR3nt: TGTGCCAGCAGCCTATCCCGGGACGGAGTAGAGACCCAGTACTTC; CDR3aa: CASSLSRDGVETQYF
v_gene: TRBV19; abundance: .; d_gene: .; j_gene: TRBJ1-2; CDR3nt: TGTGCCAGTAGTATAGATTACTATGGCTACACCTTC; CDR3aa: CASSIDYYGYTF
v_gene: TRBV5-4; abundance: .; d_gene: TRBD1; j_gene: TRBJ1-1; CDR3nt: TGTGCCAGCAGCCCCTACCCAAAGACAGGGCCGAACACTGAAGCTTTCTTT; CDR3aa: CASSPYPKTGPNTEAFF
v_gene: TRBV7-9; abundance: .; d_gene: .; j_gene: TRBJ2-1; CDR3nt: TGTGCCAGCAGCTACGCCATAGTGCAGACTCTTGAGCAGTTCTTC; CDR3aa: CASSYAIVQTLEQFF
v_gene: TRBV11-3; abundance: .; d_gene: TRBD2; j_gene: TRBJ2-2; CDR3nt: TGTGCCAGCACCCAGCGGGAGGGATTGGCCGGGGAGCTGTTTTTT; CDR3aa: CASTQREGLAGELFF
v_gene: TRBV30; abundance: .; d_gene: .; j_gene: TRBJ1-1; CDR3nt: TGTGCCTGGGAGGCGAACACTGAAGCTTTCTTT; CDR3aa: CAWEANTEAFF
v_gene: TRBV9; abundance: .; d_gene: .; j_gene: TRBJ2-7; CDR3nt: TGTGCCAGCAGCGTCGCAGTCGGAACCTACGAGCAGTACTTC; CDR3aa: CASSVAVGTYEQYF
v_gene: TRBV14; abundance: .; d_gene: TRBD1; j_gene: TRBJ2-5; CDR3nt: TGTGCCAGCTCGATAGGGGGCCCGGAGACCCAGTACTTC; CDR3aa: CASSIGGPETQYF
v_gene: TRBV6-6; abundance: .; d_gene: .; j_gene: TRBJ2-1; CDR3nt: TGTGCCAGCAGTTACTCGTCCCCGAGGGAGCAGTTCTTC; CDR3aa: CASSYSSPREQFF
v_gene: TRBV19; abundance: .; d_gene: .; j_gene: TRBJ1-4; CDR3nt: TGTGCCAGTAGTATTTCCGTCTTGGGGTCGGCTAATGAAAAACTGTTTTTT; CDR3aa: CASSISVLGSANEKLFF